What follows are 31 T cell receptor beta chains derived from one specimen sequenced in a study of blood T cell repertoires in COVID-19. The repertoire was sequenced with immunoSEQ multiplex PCR; TCRdb's copy has only in-frame clones and lacks some. The sample yields around 430,000 clones, approximately 87% seen once. The sequencing sample was made of PBMCs or T cells enriched from blood (not recorded which). The receptors here all came from a woman in her forties or fifties who had recovered from COVID-19.

The gene calls are TRBV5-1 and TRBJ1-6; D uncertain. CDR1 is SGHRS and CDR2 is YFSETQ in the germline V gene. The CDR3 is 14 residues long. V lost 3 bases and J 8 bases, leaving 12 bases between the germline ends. The CDR3 sequence: CASSSSGVDSPLHF. The DNA of the CDR3 is TGCGCCAGCAGCTCCAGCGGAGTGGATTCACCCCTCCACTTT.

In this sample, this clone turned up once. V gene TRBV5-1 combines with J gene TRBJ1-6, with D uncertain. Germline V CDR1 and CDR2: SGHRS, YFSETQ. Trimming took 0 bases from V and 6 from J, leaving 13 bases between them. The length of the CDR3 is 16 residues. The CDR3 sequence: CASSLVWAQPNSPLHF. The CDR3, as DNA: TGCGCCAGCAGCTTGGTGTGGGCCCAGCCTAATTCACCCCTCCACTTT.

J is TRBJ2-3 and V is TRBV7-9; TRBD2 aligns across 15 bases. In germline, CDR1 is SEHNR, CDR2 FQNEAQ (reference sequence). V lost 5 bases to trimming and J lost 0 bases; unmatched junction nucleotides: 9. CDR3 size: 19 residues. CDR3 sequence (DNA): TGTGCCAGCAGCAAAGGGACTAGCGGGGGGTTGTGGAGCACAGATACGCAGTATTTT. Protein product: CASSKGTSGGLWSTDTQYF.

The CDR3 loop reads CASNPDRVVGWRTEAFF. The CDR3 nucleotides read TGTGCCAGCAACCCGGACAGGGTGGTTGGGTGGAGGACTGAAGCTTTCTTT. The chain couples TRBV27 to TRBJ1-1; 8 bases align to TRBD1. Trimming at V came to 7 bases and at J to 5 bases, leaving 18 bases not matched to a gene. This CDR3 is 17 amino acids long. Germline V gives CDR1 MNHEY, CDR2 SMNVEV (reference sequence).

A note on this clone: Its ends do not fully match the called genes, so a read error is possible. The chain employs TRBV6-1 and TRBJ2-7; no definite D call. The CDR3 sequence is 15 residues long. In germline, CDR1 is MNHNS, CDR2 SASEGT. DNA of the CDR3: TGTGCCAGCAGGGAAGCCCTCATCAGCTCCTACGAGCAGTACTTC. Protein product: CASREALISSYEQYF.

V gene TRBV19 combines with J gene TRBJ1-5; D remains ambiguous. The CDR3 totals 14 residues. Germline V gives CDR1 LNHDA, CDR2 SQIVND (reference sequence). The V end was cut by 0 bases, the J end by 4 bases, with 7 bases between. CDR3 protein: CASSIDPRNQPQHF. In nucleotides, the CDR3 is TGTGCCAGTAGTATAGATCCCCGGAATCAGCCCCAGCATTTT.

V usage is TRBV28 and J usage is TRBJ2-7, with a tentative D call TRBD1 (6 bases). The CDR3 is 14 residues long. CDR1 is MDHEN, CDR2 SYDVKM, per germline. With 2 bases removed from V and 4 bases from J, the gap between germline ends came to 12 bases. CDR3 nucleotides: TGTGCCAGCAGTTTACCCCAAGGGGGTTACGAGCAGTACTTC. Protein: CASSLPQGGYEQYF.

This clone came up a few times. The V gene is TRBV10-3, the J gene TRBJ1-5; TRBD1 matches 11 bases. Germline assignment: CDR1 ENHRY and CDR2 SYGVKD. V lost 3 bases, J lost 7 bases, and 5 bases stayed unmatched. This CDR3 comprises 15 residues. Here the CDR3 reads CAISDGTGGWQPQHF. The CDR3 nucleotides read TGTGCCATCAGTGACGGGACAGGGGGTTGGCAGCCCCAGCATTTT.

This clone was recorded only once. V usage is TRBV7-9 and J usage is TRBJ2-5; D uncertain. CDR1 and CDR2 (germline): SEHNR, FQNEAQ (reference sequence). CDR3 length equals 14 residues. V lost 5 bases and J 2 bases, leaving 12 bases between the germline ends. As DNA, the CDR3 is TGTGCCAGCAGCCCACCGTGGCGGCAAGAGACCCAGTACTTC. It codes for CASSPPWRQETQYF.

J is TRBJ1-5 and V is TRBV28; 11 bases map to TRBD1. J gave up 5 bases and V 6 bases, and 6 bases lay outside the gene matches. The CDR3 length is 15 residues. Germline V gene lookup returns CDR1 MDHEN and CDR2 SYDVKM. CDR3 in amino acids: CASRSGQGAHQPQHF. CDR3 sequence (DNA): TGTGCCAGCAGGTCCGGACAGGGGGCCCATCAGCCCCAGCATTTT.

The chain couples TRBV27 to TRBJ1-1; 7 nucleotides agree with TRBD1. This CDR3 comprises 15 residues. The ends lost 6 bases at V and 1 base at J; junction bases unmatched: 8. Germline V lookup: CDR1 MNHEY, CDR2 SMNVEV (reference sequence). CDR3 nucleotides: TGTGCCAGCAGACAACCGGGACAGAAGAACACTGAAGCTTTCTTT. Its protein is CASRQPGQKNTEAFF.

The chain recombines TRBV5-4 with TRBJ2-3; TRBD2 agrees at 10 bases. The CDR3 sequence is 16 residues long. Per the germline V gene, CDR1 is SGHNT and CDR2 is YYREEE (reference sequence). The V and J ends lost 0 bases and 5 bases, in that order; junction bases with no gene match: 6. For the CDR3, the DNA is TGTGCCAGCAGCTTGGTAGCGGGGGGTTGGGAAGATACGCAGTATTTT. Translation: CASSLVAGGWEDTQYF.

The V gene is TRBV5-1, the J gene TRBJ2-7; 9 bases are shared with TRBD1. The V gene end was trimmed by 2 bases and the J gene end by 5 bases; junction bases not matched to a gene: 5. The germline CDR1 and CDR2 sequences are SGHRS and YFSETQ. CDR3 size: 14 residues. CDR3 in DNA: TGCGCCAGCAGCTTCCGGGACAGGGTGAACGAGCAGTACTTC. It specifies CASSFRDRVNEQYF.

This chain uses TRBV6-1 with TRBJ1-2; a weak D match, TRBD1 (5 bases). Germline V gene data show CDR1 as MNHNS and CDR2 as SASEGT. This CDR3 is built from 15 residues. V was pared by 1 base and J by 5 bases, with 14 bases between. The CDR3 bases are TGTGCCAGCAGTGAAGACCCAGGGCCCGCTTATGGCTACACCTTC. This codes for CASSEDPGPAYGYTF.

V usage is TRBV25-1 and J usage is TRBJ1-2; weak D call: TRBD1 (6 bases). Deletions cut 2 bases from V and 1 base from J, with 11 bases between. This CDR3 spans 15 amino acids. CDR1 MGHDK and CDR2 SYGVNS come from the germline V gene. The CDR3 sequence is CASSEISGDNYGYTF. CDR3 nucleotides: TGTGCCAGCAGTGAAATATCAGGGGATAACTATGGCTACACCTTC.

This chain connects TRBV19 to TRBJ2-3; 8 positions match TRBD1. The V gene end was trimmed by 0 bases and the J gene end by 9 bases; junction bases not matched to a gene: 20. The CDR3 spans 19 residues. Germline CDR1 LNHDA, CDR2 SQIVND (reference sequence). CDR3 bases: TGTGCCAGTAGTATAGATCACCTGAAGACAGGGGTGGTCGAGAAAACGCAGTATTTT. Encoded protein: CASSIDHLKTGVVEKTQYF.

This clone was counted between two and nine times. Here the CDR3 DNA reads TGCGCCAGCAGCCAAGAGTGGACAGACTACGAGCAGTACTTC. The encoded protein is CASSQEWTDYEQYF. This chain connects TRBV4-1 to TRBJ2-7; a possible D gene is TRBD1 (6 bases). V dropped 0 bases and J dropped 3 bases, with 9 bases sitting between them. The CDR3 spans 14 residues. Germline V CDR1 and CDR2: MGHRA, YSYEKL.

A few counts support this clone. The sample holds other DNA sequences that translate to the same CDR3. The rearrangement uses TRBV5-4 and TRBJ1-2; 11 bases are a match to TRBD1. CDR3 length equals 14 residues. Germline lookup yields CDR1 SGHNT and CDR2 YYREEE (reference sequence). J was trimmed by 7 bases and V by 3 bases; bases with no gene match: 5. The CDR3 DNA is TGTGCCAGCAGCTCTGGACAGGGGGCAGGTGGCTACACCTTC. This sequence encodes CASSSGQGAGGYTF.

This chain uses TRBV5-1 with TRBJ2-3, with D perhaps matching TRBD1 (6 bases). The germline V gene encodes CDR1 SGHRS and CDR2 YFSETQ. Trimming took off 3 bases at V and 5 bases at J, with 16 bases between the two ends. This CDR3 is 15 amino acids long. CDR3 DNA sequence: TGCGCCAGCAGCTGGACGGACAGCCCCAGAGATACGCAGTATTTT. Residues: CASSWTDSPRDTQYF.

The chain carries TRBV3-1 (or the pseudogene TRBV3-2) and TRBJ2-2; perhaps TRBD1 as D (5 bases). The CDR3 is made up of 14 amino acids. Trimming took 7 bases from V and 0 from J, leaving 9 bases between them. The germline gives CDR1 LGHDT, CDR2 YNNKEL (reference sequence). The CDR3 DNA reads TGTGCCAGCACCTGGACAACGAACACCGGGGAGCTGTTTTTT. It specifies CASTWTTNTGELFF.

The V gene is TRBV2, the J gene TRBJ2-7, with 7 bases identical to TRBD1. The CDR3 runs to 12 residues. The V gene's germline CDR1 is SNHLY and CDR2 FYNNEI. V lost 5 bases, J lost 3 bases, and 1 base stayed unmatched. CDR3 nucleotide sequence: TGTGCCAGCAGTCGGACAGGCTACGAGCAGTACTTC. It codes for CASSRTGYEQYF.

The genes are TRBV4-1 and TRBJ1-2, with TRBD1 matching over 9 bases. The V gene end was trimmed by 1 base and the J gene end by 5 bases; junction bases not matched to a gene: 11. Germline CDR1 MGHRA, CDR2 YSYEKL. The CDR3 covers 17 residues. DNA for the CDR3: TGCGCCAGCAGCCAAGTAGGATGGGACAGGGATTGGTATGGCTACACCTTC. This sequence encodes CASSQVGWDRDWYGYTF.

The table lists this clone with a count of one. The V call is TRBV2, the J call TRBJ2-3, with TRBD1 matching 8 bases. The CDR3 has 15 amino acids. V dropped 3 bases and J dropped 0; count of bases not matched to a gene: 2. Germline V CDR1 and CDR2: SNHLY, FYNNEI. The CDR3 sequence: CASSEDRVSTDTQYF. CDR3 bases: TGTGCCAGCAGTGAGGACAGGGTGAGCACAGATACGCAGTATTTT.

This clone was observed a single time. This chain connects TRBV6-5 to TRBJ2-3, with 10 bases aligning to TRBD1. This CDR3 is 14 amino acids long. Germline V gene sequence: CDR1 MNHEY, CDR2 SVGAGI. This chain's CDR3 is CASRGTGGTDTQYF. DNA of the CDR3: TGTGCTAGTCGAGGGACAGGGGGCACAGATACGCAGTATTTT.

The rearrangement uses TRBV27 and TRBJ1-1; D remains ambiguous. Germline V gene sequence: CDR1 MNHEY, CDR2 SMNVEV (reference sequence). With 4 bases removed from V and 1 base from J, the gap between germline ends came to 7 bases. This CDR3 spans 13 amino acids. Here the CDR3 DNA reads TGTGCCAGCAGTTCTCAGGAGAACACTGAAGCTTTCTTT. This gives the protein CASSSQENTEAFF.

This rearrangement joins TRBV6-1 to TRBJ1-3; no reliable D call. The CDR3 sequence is 15 residues long. In germline, CDR1 is MNHNS, CDR2 SASEGT. Deletions cut 1 base from V and 3 bases from J, with 10 bases between. CDR3 bases: TGTGCCAGCAGTGAAGACGGGTTCTTTGGAAACACCATATATTTT. Its translation is CASSEDGFFGNTIYF.

The chain has TRBV6-5 and TRBJ1-5; a possible D gene is TRBD1 (6 bases). This CDR3 has 12 amino acids. From germline, CDR1 is MNHEY and CDR2 SVGAGI. V lost 10 bases and J lost 5, with 12 bases in between. The CDR3, as DNA: TGTGCCACCGGACAGTCGGATCAGCCCCAGCATTTT. It translates to CATGQSDQPQHF.

The chain combines TRBV2 with TRBJ1-1; TRBD1 matches at 7 bases. The CDR3 is made up of 17 amino acids. The germline CDR1 and CDR2 sequences are SNHLY and FYNNEI. V shed 5 bases, J shed 5 bases, and the junction held 17 bases outside the gene matches. This chain's CDR3 is CASSFPDLGTARTEAFF. In nucleotides, the CDR3 is TGTGCCAGCAGTTTTCCAGACCTCGGGACAGCTCGGACTGAAGCTTTCTTT.

This chain uses TRBV6-1 with TRBJ2-7; tentatively, D is TRBD1 (5 bases). The CDR3 sequence is 14 residues long. CDR1 and CDR2 from the germline V gene are MNHNS and SASEGT. V gave up 3 bases and J gave up 0 bases, with 9 bases separating them. The CDR3 loop reads CASSDMDTSYEQYF. CDR3 coding DNA: TGTGCCAGCAGTGACATGGACACCTCCTACGAGCAGTACTTC.

The chain combines TRBV2 with TRBJ2-3; D is undetermined. Germline CDR1 and CDR2: SNHLY and FYNNEI. Trimming removed 7 bases at V and 8 bases at J, with 19 bases between. The CDR3 has 14 residues. The CDR3 spells CASTLEARRGTQYF. CDR3 DNA: TGTGCCAGCACCCTGGAAGCCCGGAGAGGTACGCAGTATTTT.

This chain joins TRBV5-1 and TRBJ1-5; a weak D match, TRBD1 (5 bases). Germline V gene data show CDR1 as SGHRS and CDR2 as YFSETQ. Trimming stripped 2 bases from V and 4 bases from J, with 7 bases between. This CDR3 contains 13 residues. This CDR3 is CASSLQVNQPQHF. In DNA, the CDR3 is TGCGCCAGCAGCTTACAGGTAAATCAGCCCCAGCATTTT.